Reported below is one T cell receptor beta chain. Only in-frame clones appear in the TCRdb table, and some are missing; sequencing was by immunoSEQ multiplex PCR. This repertoire comprises approximately 190,000 clones; its ten largest clones make up roughly 2%. This sample stems from a study of control samples from healthy donors and cancer patients. Trimming left V 0 bases short and J 4 bases short, with 9 bases between. CDR1 is ENHRY, CDR2 SYGVKD, per germline. This CDR3 comprises 15 residues. The TCR sequence derives from a woman in her 30s in good health. The sample was blood. The genes are TRBV10-3 and TRBJ2-2; no clear D gene. CDR3 protein: CAISESGERTGELFF. The CDR3 bases are TGTGCCATCAGTGAGTCAGGAGAGCGCACCGGGGAGCTGTTTTTT.